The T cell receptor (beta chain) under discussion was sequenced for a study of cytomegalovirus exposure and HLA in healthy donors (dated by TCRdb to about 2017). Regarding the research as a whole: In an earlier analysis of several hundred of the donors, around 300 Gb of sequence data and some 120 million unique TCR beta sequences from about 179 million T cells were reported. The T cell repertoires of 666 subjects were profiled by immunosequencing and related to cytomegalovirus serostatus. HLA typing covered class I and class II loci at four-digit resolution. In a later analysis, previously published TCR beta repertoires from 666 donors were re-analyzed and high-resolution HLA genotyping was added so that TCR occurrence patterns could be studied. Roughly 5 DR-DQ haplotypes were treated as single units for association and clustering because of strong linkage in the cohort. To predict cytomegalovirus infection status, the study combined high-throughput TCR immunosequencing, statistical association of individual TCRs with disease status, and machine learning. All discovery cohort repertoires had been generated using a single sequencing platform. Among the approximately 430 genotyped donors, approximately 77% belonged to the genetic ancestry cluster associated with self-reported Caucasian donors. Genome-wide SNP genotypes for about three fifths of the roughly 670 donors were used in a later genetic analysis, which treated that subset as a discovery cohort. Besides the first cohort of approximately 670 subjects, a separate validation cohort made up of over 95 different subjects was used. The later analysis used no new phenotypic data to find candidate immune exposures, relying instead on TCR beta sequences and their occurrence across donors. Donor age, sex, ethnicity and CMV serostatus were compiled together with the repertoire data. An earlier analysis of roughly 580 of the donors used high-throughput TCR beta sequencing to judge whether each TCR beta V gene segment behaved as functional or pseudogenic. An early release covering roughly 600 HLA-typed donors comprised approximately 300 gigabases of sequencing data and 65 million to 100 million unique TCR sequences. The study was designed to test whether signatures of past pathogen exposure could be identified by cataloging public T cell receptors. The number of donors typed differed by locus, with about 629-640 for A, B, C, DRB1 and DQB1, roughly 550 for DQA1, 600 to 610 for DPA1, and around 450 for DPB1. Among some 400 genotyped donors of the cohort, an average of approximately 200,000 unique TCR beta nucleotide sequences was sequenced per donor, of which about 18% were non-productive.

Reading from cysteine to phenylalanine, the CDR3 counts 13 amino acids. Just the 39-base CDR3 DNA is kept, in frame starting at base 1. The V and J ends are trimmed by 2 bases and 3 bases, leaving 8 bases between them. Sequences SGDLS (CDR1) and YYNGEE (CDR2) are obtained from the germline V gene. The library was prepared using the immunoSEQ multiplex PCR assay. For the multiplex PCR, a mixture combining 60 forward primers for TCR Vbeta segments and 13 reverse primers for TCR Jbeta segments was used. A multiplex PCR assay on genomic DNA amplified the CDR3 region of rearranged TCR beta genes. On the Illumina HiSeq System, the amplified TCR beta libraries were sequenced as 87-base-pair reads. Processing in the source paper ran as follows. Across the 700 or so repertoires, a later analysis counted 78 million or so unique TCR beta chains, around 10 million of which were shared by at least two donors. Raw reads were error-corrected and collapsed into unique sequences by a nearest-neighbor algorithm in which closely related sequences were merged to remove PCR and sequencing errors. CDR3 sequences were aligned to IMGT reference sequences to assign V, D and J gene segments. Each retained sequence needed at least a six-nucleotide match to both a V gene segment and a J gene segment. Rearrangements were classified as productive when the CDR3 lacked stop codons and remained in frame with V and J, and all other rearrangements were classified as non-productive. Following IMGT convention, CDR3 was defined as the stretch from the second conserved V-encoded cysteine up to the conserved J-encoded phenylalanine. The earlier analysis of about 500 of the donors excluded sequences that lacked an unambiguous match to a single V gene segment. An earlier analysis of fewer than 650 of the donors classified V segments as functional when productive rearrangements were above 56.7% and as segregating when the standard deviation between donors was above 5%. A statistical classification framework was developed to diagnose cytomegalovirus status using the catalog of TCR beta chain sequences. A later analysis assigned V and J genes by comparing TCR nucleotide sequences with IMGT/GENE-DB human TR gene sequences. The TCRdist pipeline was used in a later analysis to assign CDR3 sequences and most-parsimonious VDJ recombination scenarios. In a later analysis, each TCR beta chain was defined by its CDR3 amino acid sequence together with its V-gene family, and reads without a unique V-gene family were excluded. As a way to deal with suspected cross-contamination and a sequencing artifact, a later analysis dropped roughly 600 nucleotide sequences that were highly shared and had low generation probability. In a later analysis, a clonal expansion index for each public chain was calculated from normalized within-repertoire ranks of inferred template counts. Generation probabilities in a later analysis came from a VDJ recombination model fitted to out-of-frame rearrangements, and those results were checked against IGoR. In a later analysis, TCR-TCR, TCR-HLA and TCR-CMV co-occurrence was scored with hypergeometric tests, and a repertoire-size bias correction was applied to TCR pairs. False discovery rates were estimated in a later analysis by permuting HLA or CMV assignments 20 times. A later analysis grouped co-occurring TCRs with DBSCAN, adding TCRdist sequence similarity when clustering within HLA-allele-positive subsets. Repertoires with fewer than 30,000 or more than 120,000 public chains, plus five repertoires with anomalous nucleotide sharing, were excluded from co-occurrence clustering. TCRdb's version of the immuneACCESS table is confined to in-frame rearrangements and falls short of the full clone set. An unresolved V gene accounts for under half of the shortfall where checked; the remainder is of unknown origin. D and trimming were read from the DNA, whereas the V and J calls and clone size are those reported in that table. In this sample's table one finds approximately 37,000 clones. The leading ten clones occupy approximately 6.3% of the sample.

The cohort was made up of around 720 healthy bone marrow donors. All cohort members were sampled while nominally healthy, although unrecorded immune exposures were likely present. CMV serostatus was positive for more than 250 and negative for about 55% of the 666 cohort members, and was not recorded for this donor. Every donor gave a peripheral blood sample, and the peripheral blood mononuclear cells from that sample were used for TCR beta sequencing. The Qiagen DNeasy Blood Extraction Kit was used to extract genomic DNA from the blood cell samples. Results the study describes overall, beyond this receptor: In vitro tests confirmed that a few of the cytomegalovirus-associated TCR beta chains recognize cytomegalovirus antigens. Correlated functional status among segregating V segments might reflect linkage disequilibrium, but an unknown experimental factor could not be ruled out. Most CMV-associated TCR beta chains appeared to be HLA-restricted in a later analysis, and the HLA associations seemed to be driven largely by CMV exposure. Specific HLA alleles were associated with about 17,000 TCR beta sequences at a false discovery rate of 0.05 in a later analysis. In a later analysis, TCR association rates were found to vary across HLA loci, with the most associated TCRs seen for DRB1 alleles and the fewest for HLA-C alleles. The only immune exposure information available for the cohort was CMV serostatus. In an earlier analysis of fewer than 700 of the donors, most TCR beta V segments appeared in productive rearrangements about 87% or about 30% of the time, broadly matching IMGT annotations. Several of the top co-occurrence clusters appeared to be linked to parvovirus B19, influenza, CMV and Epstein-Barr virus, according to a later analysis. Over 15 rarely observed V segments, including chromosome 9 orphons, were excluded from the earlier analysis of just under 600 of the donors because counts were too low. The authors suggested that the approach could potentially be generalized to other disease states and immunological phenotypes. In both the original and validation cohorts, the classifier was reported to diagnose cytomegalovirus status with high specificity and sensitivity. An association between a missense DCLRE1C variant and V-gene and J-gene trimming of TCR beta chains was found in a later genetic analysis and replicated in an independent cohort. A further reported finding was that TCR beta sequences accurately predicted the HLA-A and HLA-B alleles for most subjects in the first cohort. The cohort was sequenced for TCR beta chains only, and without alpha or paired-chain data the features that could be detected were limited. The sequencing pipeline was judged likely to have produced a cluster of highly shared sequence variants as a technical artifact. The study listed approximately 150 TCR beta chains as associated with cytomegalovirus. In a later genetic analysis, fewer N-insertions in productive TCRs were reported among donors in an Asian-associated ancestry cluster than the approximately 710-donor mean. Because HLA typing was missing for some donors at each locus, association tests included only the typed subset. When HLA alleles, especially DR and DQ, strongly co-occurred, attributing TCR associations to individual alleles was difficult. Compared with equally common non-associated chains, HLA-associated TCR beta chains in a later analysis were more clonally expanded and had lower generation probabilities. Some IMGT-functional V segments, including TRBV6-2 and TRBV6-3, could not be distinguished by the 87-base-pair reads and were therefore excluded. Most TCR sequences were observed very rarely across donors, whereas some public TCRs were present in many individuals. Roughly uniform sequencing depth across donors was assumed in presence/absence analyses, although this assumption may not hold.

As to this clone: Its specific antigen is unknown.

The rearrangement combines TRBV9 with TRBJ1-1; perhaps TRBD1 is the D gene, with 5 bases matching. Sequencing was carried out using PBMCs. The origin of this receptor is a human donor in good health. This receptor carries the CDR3 CASSVSQDTEAFF. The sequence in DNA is TGTGCCAGCAGCGTCTCACAGGACACTGAAGCTTTCTTT.